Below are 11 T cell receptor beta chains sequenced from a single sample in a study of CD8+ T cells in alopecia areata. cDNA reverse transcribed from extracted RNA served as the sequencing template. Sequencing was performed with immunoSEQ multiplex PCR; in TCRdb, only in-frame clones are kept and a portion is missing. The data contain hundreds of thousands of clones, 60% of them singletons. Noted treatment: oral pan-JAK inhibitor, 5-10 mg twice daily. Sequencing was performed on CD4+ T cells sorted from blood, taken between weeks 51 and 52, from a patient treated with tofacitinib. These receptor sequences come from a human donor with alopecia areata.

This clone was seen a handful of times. The CDR3 here is CASSVGGVDTQYF. The DNA of the CDR3 is TGTGCCAGCAGCGTGGGCGGGGTAGATACGCAGTATTTT. J is TRBJ2-3 and V is TRBV9, with TRBD2 as a possible D gene (6 bases). CDR1 is SGDLS, CDR2 YYNGEE, per germline. CDR3 length: 13 residues. The ends were cut back, 2 bases at V and 5 bases at J, with 9 bases in the middle.

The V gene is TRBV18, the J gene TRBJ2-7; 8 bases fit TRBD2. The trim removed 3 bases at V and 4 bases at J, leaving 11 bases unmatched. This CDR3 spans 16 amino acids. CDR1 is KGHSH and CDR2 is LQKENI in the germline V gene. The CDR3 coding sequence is TGTGCCAGCTCACCGCTAGTTGCCGGGGGGGCGTACGAGCAGTACTTC. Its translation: CASSPLVAGGAYEQYF.

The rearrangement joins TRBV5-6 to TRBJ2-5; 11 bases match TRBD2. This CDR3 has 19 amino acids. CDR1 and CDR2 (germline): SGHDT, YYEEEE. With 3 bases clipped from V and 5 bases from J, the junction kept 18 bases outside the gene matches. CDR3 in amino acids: CASSSPRLAGSGRLETQYF. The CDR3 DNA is TGTGCCAGCAGCTCCCCCAGACTAGCGGGGTCCGGCAGACTGGAGACCCAGTACTTC.

CDR3 amino acids: CAWSLNWGAWTEAFF. DNA of the CDR3: TGTGCCTGGAGTCTGAACTGGGGGGCGTGGACTGAAGCTTTCTTT. The rearrangement uses TRBV30 and TRBJ1-1; a possible D gene is TRBD1 (6 bases). CDR1 and CDR2 from the germline V gene are GTSNPN and SVGIG (reference sequence). This CDR3 comprises 15 residues. Trimming took off 2 bases at V and 5 bases at J, with 18 bases between the two ends.

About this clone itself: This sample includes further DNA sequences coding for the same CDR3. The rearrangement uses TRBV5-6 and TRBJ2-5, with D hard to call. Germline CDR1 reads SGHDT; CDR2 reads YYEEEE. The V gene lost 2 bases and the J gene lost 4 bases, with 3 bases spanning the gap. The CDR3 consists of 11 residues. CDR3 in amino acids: CASSFRETQYF. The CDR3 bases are TGTGCCAGCAGCTTTAGAGAGACCCAGTACTTC.

The DNA of the CDR3 is TGTGCCAGCTCACCACCAGGCAGCCAAGAGACCCAGTACTTC. Its protein is CASSPPGSQETQYF. The chain recombines TRBV18 with TRBJ2-5, with D unclear. V lost 0 bases and J lost 1, with 6 bases in between. The germline gives CDR1 KGHSH, CDR2 LQKENI. CDR3 length equals 14 residues.

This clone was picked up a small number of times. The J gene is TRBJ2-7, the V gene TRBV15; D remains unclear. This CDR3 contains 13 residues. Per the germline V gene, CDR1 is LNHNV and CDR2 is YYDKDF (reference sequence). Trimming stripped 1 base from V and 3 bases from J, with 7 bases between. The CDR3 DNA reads TGTGCCACCAGCAGAGTCCCGGGCTACGAGCAGTACTTC. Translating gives CATSRVPGYEQYF.

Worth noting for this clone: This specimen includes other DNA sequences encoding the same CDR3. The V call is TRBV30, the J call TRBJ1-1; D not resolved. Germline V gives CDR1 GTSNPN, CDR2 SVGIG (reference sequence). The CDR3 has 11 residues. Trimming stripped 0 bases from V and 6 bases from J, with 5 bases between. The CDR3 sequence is CAWSVLSEAFF. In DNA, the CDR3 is TGTGCCTGGAGTGTACTTTCTGAAGCTTTCTTT.

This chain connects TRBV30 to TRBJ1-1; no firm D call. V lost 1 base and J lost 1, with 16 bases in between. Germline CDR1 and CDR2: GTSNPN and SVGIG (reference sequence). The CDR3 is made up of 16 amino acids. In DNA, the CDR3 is TGTGCCTGGAGTGCTCCAGTTCCCCGTTCGAACACTGAAGCTTTCTTT. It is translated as CAWSAPVPRSNTEAFF.

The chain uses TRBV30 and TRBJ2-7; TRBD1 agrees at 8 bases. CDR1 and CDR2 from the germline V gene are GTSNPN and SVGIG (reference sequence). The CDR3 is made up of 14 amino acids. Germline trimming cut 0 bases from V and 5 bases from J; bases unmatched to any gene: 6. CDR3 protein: CAWSVWQGADEQYF. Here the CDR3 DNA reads TGTGCCTGGAGTGTTTGGCAGGGGGCCGACGAGCAGTACTTC.

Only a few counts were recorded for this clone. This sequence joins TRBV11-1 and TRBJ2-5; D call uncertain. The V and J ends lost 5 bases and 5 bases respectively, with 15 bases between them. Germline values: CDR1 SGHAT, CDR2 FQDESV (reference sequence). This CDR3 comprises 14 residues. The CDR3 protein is CASSPVPWGETQYF. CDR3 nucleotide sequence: TGTGCCAGCAGCCCCGTCCCTTGGGGTGAGACCCAGTACTTC.